These 27 T cell receptor beta chains were sequenced from one sample in a study of T cells expressing NK-cell markers. Reprocessing the 5' RACE reads, TCRdb reports a single entry for every CDR3 protein and omits DNA. The repertoire table contains approximately 170,000 distinct CDR3 sequences. The sequencing sample was made of blood T cells: a sorted CD56 or NKG2C T cell subset, CD4+ or CD8+ T cells, or bulk PBMC T cells (not recorded which). These receptors were taken from a man aged 18-70 years in good health.

The chain is built from TRBV24-1 and TRBJ2-7; TCRdb outputs TRBD1, but without DNA this stays unchecked. Per the germline V gene, CDR1 is KGHDR and CDR2 is SFDVKD. The CDR3 extends over 16 amino acids. The CDR3 sequence is CATSDSGQMNPYEQYF.

The chain recombines TRBV24-1 with TRBJ2-3; the D call from TCRdb, TRBD2, cannot be confirmed without DNA. The CDR3 has 15 amino acids. Germline values: CDR1 KGHDR, CDR2 SFDVKD. CDR3 protein: CATSPLAGVSDTQYF.

CDR3 residues: CASRTQAPTTDTQYF. The V gene is TRBV21-1, the J gene TRBJ2-3; the TRBD1 assignment by TCRdb is unverifiable without DNA. TRBV21-1 is shown as a pseudogene. This CDR3 region has 15 residues.

V and J are TRBV6-2 or TRBV6-3 and TRBJ1-5; checking the TCRdb D call of TRBD1 is not possible without DNA. The CDR3 totals 16 residues. Germline CDR1 reads MNHEY; CDR2 reads SVGEGT. The CDR3 spells CASSRTGQGADQPQHF.

This chain joins TRBV20-1 and TRBJ2-7; TCRdb picks TRBD2, but there is no DNA to check that call. Per germline, CDR1 DFQATT and CDR2 SNEGSKA (reference sequence). The CDR3 is 15 amino acids. This CDR3 reads CSAPNWASGSYEQYF.

The rearrangement joins TRBV7-2 to TRBJ2-7; absent DNA, TCRdb's TRBD1 call cannot be checked. This CDR3 spans 12 amino acids. Germline CDR1 SGHTA, CDR2 FQGNSA. CDR3 region: CASSWGLVEQYF.

This chain connects TRBV13 to TRBJ2-7; with no DNA, the TCRdb D assignment of TRBD1 cannot be verified. Germline CDR1 is PRHDT and CDR2 is FYEKMQ (reference sequence). The CDR3 has 13 amino acids. The CDR3 reads CASTYRGSSEQYF.

The chain is built from TRBV4-2 and TRBJ2-7; no DNA is available, so the TRBD2 call from TCRdb remains unchecked. The CDR3 spans 17 residues. CDR1 and CDR2 from the germline V gene are LGHNA and YNFKEQ. Here the CDR3 reads CASSQGTSVPSTYEQYF.

V is TRBV9 and J is TRBJ2-7; the TRBD2 assignment by TCRdb is unverifiable without DNA. The CDR3 has 15 amino acids. Germline CDR1 is SGDLS and CDR2 is YYNGEE. The CDR3 loop is CASSRGSRGTYEHYF.

The V and J genes are TRBV4-2 and TRBJ2-3; with no DNA, the TCRdb D assignment of TRBD2 cannot be verified. This CDR3 spans 18 amino acids. The germline CDR1 and CDR2 sequences are LGHNA and YNFKEQ. CDR3 region: CASSQDRGSGGVLNTQYF.

This chain's CDR3 is CASSQEILGGEYNEQFF. The chain carries TRBV4-2 and TRBJ2-1; the D call of TRBD1 rests on TCRdb alone, since no DNA is present to check it. The germline V gene encodes CDR1 LGHNA and CDR2 YNFKEQ. The CDR3 runs 17 residues.

The chain employs TRBV11-1 and TRBJ2-5. Germline CDR1 reads SGHAT; CDR2 reads FQDESV (reference sequence). CDR3 length equals 14 residues. The CDR3 is CASSQLGNQETQYF.

The J gene is TRBJ2-2, the V gene TRBV5-1; with no DNA, the TCRdb D assignment of TRBD1 cannot be verified. From germline, CDR1 is SGHRS and CDR2 YFSETQ. This CDR3 has 16 residues. CDR3: CASSGTGTANTGELFF.

V usage is TRBV4-2 and J usage is TRBJ1-4; TCRdb outputs TRBD1, but without DNA this stays unchecked. The germline CDR1 and CDR2 sequences are LGHNA and YNFKEQ. The CDR3 is 15 residues long. The CDR3 loop reads CASSQTGPGDEKLFF.

The chain employs TRBV4-2 and TRBJ2-2; TCRdb's assignment of TRBD1 cannot be checked, as there is no DNA. The germline CDR1 and CDR2 sequences are LGHNA and YNFKEQ. The CDR3 totals 15 residues. Here the CDR3 reads CASSQEGQKTGELFF.

The gene calls are TRBV3-1 and TRBJ2-3; TCRdb reports TRBD2, a call that lacks DNA to check it against. Looked up from germline, CDR1 is LGHDT and CDR2 is YNNKEL (reference sequence). This CDR3 comprises 18 residues. CDR3 in amino acids: CASSRFYTSGGYTDTQYF.

The rearrangement links TRBV20-1 to TRBJ2-1; checking the TCRdb D call of TRBD1 is not possible without DNA. Per the germline V gene, CDR1 is DFQATT and CDR2 is SNEGSKA (reference sequence). The CDR3 loop spans 12 amino acids. CDR3: CSARTGINEQFF.

The rearrangement links TRBV9 to TRBJ1-5; TCRdb proposes TRBD1, but this gene call is untestable without DNA. Germline V gene data show CDR1 as SGDLS and CDR2 as YYNGEE. The CDR3 has 13 amino acids. CDR3 region: CASNRTGVKPQHF.

V usage is TRBV20-1 and J usage is TRBJ2-7; TCRdb designates TRBD1, a call that cannot be tested without DNA. The V gene's germline CDR1 is DFQATT and CDR2 SNEGSKA (reference sequence). The CDR3 extends over 16 amino acids. CDR3 protein: CSAQSTRGTYSYEQYF.

The chain has TRBV5-1 and TRBJ2-5; TCRdb names TRBD1, which stays unverified in the absence of DNA. The germline V gene has CDR1 SGHRS and CDR2 YFSETQ. CDR3 length: 14 residues. The chain's CDR3 is CASSWTGAEETQYF. The full variable domain, completed using reference TRBV5-1 and TRBJ2-5, is KAGVTQTPRYLIKTRGQQVTLSCSPISGHRSVSWYQQTPGQGLQFLFEYFSETQRNKGNFPGRFSGRQFSNSRSEMNVSTLELGDSALYLCASSWTGAEETQYFGPGTRLLVL.

V is TRBV15 and J is TRBJ1-5; TCRdb gives TRBD1 as the D gene, but with no DNA this cannot be confirmed. The CDR3 has 16 residues. The germline CDR1 and CDR2 sequences are LNHNV and YYDKDF (reference sequence). The CDR3 region is CATSRAQGVRNQPQHF.

The chain links TRBV7-8 to TRBJ2-3; TCRdb gives TRBD2 as the D gene, but with no DNA this cannot be confirmed. Looked up from germline, CDR1 is SGHVS and CDR2 is FQNEAQ. This CDR3 is built from 12 residues. CDR3 region: CASGSGANTQYF.

CDR3: CASSLGIRDYITDTQYF. This sequence joins TRBV7-9 and TRBJ2-3; no DNA is available, so the TRBD2 call from TCRdb remains unchecked. This CDR3 has 17 amino acids. Germline loops: CDR1 SEHNR, CDR2 FQNEAQ (reference sequence).

J is TRBJ1-1 and V is TRBV12-3 or TRBV12-4; the D gene TCRdb calls, TRBD1, cannot be checked with no DNA. This CDR3 spans 13 amino acids. This CDR3 reads CASTSIGQPEAFF.

Here the CDR3 reads CASRMGTGSNSPLHF. The chain employs TRBV27 and TRBJ1-6; the D call from TCRdb, TRBD1, cannot be confirmed without DNA. This CDR3 comprises 15 residues. Germline V lookup: CDR1 MNHEY, CDR2 SMNVEV (reference sequence).

The chain links TRBV12-3 or TRBV12-4 to TRBJ2-5; the TRBD2 assignment by TCRdb is unverifiable without DNA. This CDR3 spans 16 amino acids. CDR3 residues: CASSLDGLSPKETQYF.

The gene calls are TRBV27 and TRBJ2-2; no DNA is available, so the TRBD1 call from TCRdb remains unchecked. This CDR3 region has 16 residues. From germline, CDR1 is MNHEY and CDR2 SMNVEV (reference sequence). The CDR3 sequence is CASSLSWGVLTGELFF.